This TCR beta chain is from a study of cytomegalovirus exposure and HLA in healthy donors. Per the germline V gene, CDR1 is MDHEN and CDR2 is SYDVKM. The CDR3 spans 14 residues. V lost 6 bases to trimming and J lost 7 bases; unmatched junction nucleotides: 7. This clone has a handful of counts. The primer mix had 60 Vbeta and 13 Jbeta primers. As originally analysed: Later reanalysis found around 80 million unique TCR beta chains, around 9.9 million of them shared. Sequenced by immunoSEQ multiplex PCR; TCRdb stores in-frame clones only, minus some. The V and J calls and clone size are taken from that table; D and trimming were inferred from the DNA. The sample comprises approximately 180,000 clones, 77% of which are singletons, and around 3.5% rests with the top ten.

The sample consisted of PBMCs. This chain connects TRBV28 to TRBJ1-2, with TRBD1 matching 11 bases. This clonotype was obtained from a woman aged 60-70 years in good health and CMV-seropositive. The CDR3, as DNA: TGTGCCAGCAGGGACGGGACAGGGGGACGTGGCTACACCTTC. Amino acids: CASRDGTGGRGYTF.